This record looks at one T cell receptor beta chain sequence and its context. V gave up 2 bases and J gave up 7 bases, with 11 bases separating them. This CDR3 region has 13 residues. The germline V gene encodes CDR1 KGHSH and CDR2 LQKENI. The data belong to a study of regulatory T cells in long-lasting Graves disease. Study-level information: Duration of antithyroid drug therapy among newly diagnosed Graves' patients was under 3 months.

Time point indicated: newly diagnosed GD, antithyroid drugs for less than 3 months. With RNA extracted from PBMCs as input, the TCR library was made. CDR3 regions were amplified by Arm-PCR using iRepertoire HTBI primers to build TCR beta libraries. MiXCR, run by TCRdb on the multiplex PCR reads, gives a single entry per CDR3 protein. The data hold 350,000 to 500,000 distinct CDR3 sequences, with about 14% observed a single time. These records were also assigned to another study, of T cells in Graves' hyperthyroidism and ophthalmopathy. That source adds: First-round RT-PCR of the TCR CDR3 relied on the HTBI primer set. Blood samples included most of the expanded thyroid clonotypes exceeding 0.001. Before onset, ophthalmopathy was predicted by the model a median roughly 6.4 months earlier.

The TCR originated in a woman in her forties or fifties with Graves disease. The sample consisted of peripheral blood mononuclear cells (PBMCs), taken at new diagnosis, from a patient treated with antithyroid drugs. The chain couples TRBV18 to TRBJ1-2; the D gene is possibly TRBD1 (6 bases). CDR3 protein: CASSPDRRGGYTF. The CDR3 DNA sequence: TGTGCCAGCTCACCAGACAGGAGAGGTGGCTACACCTTC.